A single sample gave rise to the 30 T cell receptor beta chains below, sequenced in a study of blood T cell repertoires in COVID-19. Clones were read by immunoSEQ multiplex PCR, and TCRdb kept only the in-frame ones, dropping some. The sample carries roughly 310,000 clones, around 91% recorded once. Sequencing input: PBMCs or T cells enriched from blood (not recorded which). The receptor source for this set is a woman between 35 and 50 years old who had recovered from COVID-19.

The chain is built from TRBV7-2 and TRBJ2-1, with 10 bases lining up with TRBD2. The V segment lost 5 bases and the J segment 8 bases; nucleotides outside the gene matches: 12. This CDR3 is built from 16 residues. Germline values: CDR1 SGHTA, CDR2 FQGNSA. The CDR3 reads CASSAPAGGPGYEQFF. CDR3 DNA sequence: TGTGCCAGCAGCGCCCCAGCGGGGGGGCCGGGTTATGAGCAGTTCTTC.

This clone was seen a few times. V usage is TRBV5-8 and J usage is TRBJ2-2; 7 bases agree with TRBD2. The CDR3 covers 14 residues. Germline-derived CDR1 and CDR2 are SGHTS and YDEGEE. Unmatched junction bases numbered 4, after V lost 5 bases and J lost 3 bases. CDR3 coding DNA: TGTGCCAGCAGTTACGGGGGGTACACCGGGGAGCTGTTTTTT. Amino acids: CASSYGGYTGELFF.

The CDR3 region has the DNA TGTGCCACTAAAGGACAGGGAGTTTCCGGGGAGCTGTTTTTT. Translating gives CATKGQGVSGELFF. The chain carries TRBV24-1 and TRBJ2-2; 8 bases map to TRBD1. With 10 bases clipped from V and 6 bases from J, the junction kept 9 bases outside the gene matches. CDR3 length: 14 residues. From germline, CDR1 is KGHDR and CDR2 SFDVKD.

J is TRBJ1-2 and V is TRBV28; no definite D call. The CDR3 runs to 11 residues. Germline CDR1 is MDHEN and CDR2 is SYDVKM. V was shortened by 8 bases and J by 2 bases, with 6 bases between the two germline ends. Here the CDR3 DNA reads TGTGCCAGCGAACTAAACTATGGCTACACCTTC. Protein product: CASELNYGYTF.

This clone was picked up many times. The rearrangement uses TRBV4-2 and TRBJ1-6, with 7 bases identical to TRBD1. This CDR3 has 15 residues. Unmatched junction bases numbered 5, after V lost 1 base and J lost 8 bases. Germline CDR1 and CDR2: LGHNA and YNFKEQ. The CDR3 DNA follows: TGTGCCAGCAGCCAAGGAGAGACAGGGTATTCACCCCTCCACTTT. Protein sequence: CASSQGETGYSPLHF.

The chain carries TRBV7-3 and TRBJ1-1, with D hard to call. CDR1 and CDR2 from the germline V gene are SGHTA and FQGTGA. The CDR3 sequence is 15 residues long. V shed 1 base and J shed 1 base, with 10 bases lying between them. CDR3 protein: CASSLMRVQNTEAFF. The CDR3 coding sequence is TGTGCCAGCAGCTTAATGAGGGTACAGAACACTGAAGCTTTCTTT.

The genes are TRBV6-2 or TRBV6-3 and TRBJ1-1; 9 nucleotides agree with TRBD1. Per the germline V gene, CDR1 is MNHEY and CDR2 is SVGEGT. Trimming cost V 2 bases and J 6 bases; bases outside gene matches: 7. This CDR3 has 15 amino acids. CDR3: CASSYSGGTGPEAFF. CDR3 nucleotide sequence: TGTGCCAGCAGTTACAGTGGGGGGACAGGGCCTGAAGCTTTCTTT.

V is TRBV11-3 and J is TRBJ1-1; possibly TRBD1 for D (5 bases). The CDR3 spans 15 residues. V dropped 3 bases and J dropped 3 bases, with 14 bases sitting between them. The germline V gene encodes CDR1 SGHNT and CDR2 YENEEA. DNA of the CDR3: TGTGCCAGCAGCTTTTCAGTCCCGGGGGACACTGAAGCTTTCTTT. Its translation: CASSFSVPGDTEAFF.

This chain connects TRBV18 to TRBJ1-1; 7 nucleotides agree with TRBD1. The CDR3 consists of 15 residues. Germline CDR1 reads KGHSH; CDR2 reads LQKENI. Trimming at V came to 3 bases and at J to 1 base, leaving 5 bases not matched to a gene. This chain's CDR3 is CASSPSGQKNTEAFF. The CDR3 DNA reads TGTGCCAGCTCACCGTCGGGACAGAAGAACACTGAAGCTTTCTTT.

This clone has just one count. The chain joins TRBV29-1 to TRBJ1-3; no firm D call. CDR3 length equals 15 residues. V was shortened by 5 bases and J by 0 bases, with 14 bases between the two germline ends. Germline V gives CDR1 SQVTM, CDR2 ANQGSEA. CDR3 DNA: TGCAGCGTTCTCAGTCCGGCGGTCTCTGGAAACACCATATATTTT. Amino acids: CSVLSPAVSGNTIYF.

This clone showed up just a few times. The V gene is TRBV19, the J gene TRBJ2-2; 9 nucleotides agree with TRBD2. The ends lost 4 bases at V and 6 bases at J; junction bases unmatched: 6. The CDR3 extends over 15 amino acids. CDR1 and CDR2 from the germline V gene are LNHDA and SQIVND (reference sequence). In DNA, the CDR3 is TGTGCCAGTAGTAGGGACCTAGCGGGGCCCGGGGAGCTGTTTTTT. Translated: CASSRDLAGPGELFF.

The J gene is TRBJ2-3, the V gene TRBV15; 12 bases are a match to TRBD1. The CDR3 sequence is 17 residues long. From germline, CDR1 is LNHNV and CDR2 YYDKDF (reference sequence). V dropped 0 bases and J dropped 2; count of bases not matched to a gene: 3. Written as DNA, the CDR3 is TGTGCCACCAGCAGAGAAGGGGACAGGGGGCCCACAGATACGCAGTATTTT. Translation gives CATSREGDRGPTDTQYF. The full variable domain, completed using reference TRBV15 and TRBJ2-3, is DAMVIQNPRYQVTQFGKPVTLSCSQTLNHNVMYWYQQKSSQAPKLLFHYYDKDFNNEADTPDNFQSRRPNTSFCFLDIRSPGLGDTAMYLCATSREGDRGPTDTQYFGPGTRLTVL.

The CDR3 region has the DNA TGTGCCAGCAGCTTGGGACTAGCGGCCGCCTACGAGCAGTACTTC. Translated, it gives CASSLGLAAAYEQYF. The gene calls are TRBV5-5 and TRBJ2-7, with 9 bases aligning to TRBD2. The ends lost 0 bases at V and 2 bases at J; junction bases unmatched: 3. The CDR3 is 15 amino acids. Per the germline V gene, CDR1 is SGHKS and CDR2 is YYEKEE (reference sequence). The complete variable domain, with remaining parts taken from reference TRBV5-5 and TRBJ2-7, reads DAGVTQSPTHLIKTRGQQVTLRCSPISGHKSVSWYQQVLGQGPQFIFQYYEKEERGRGNFPDRFSARQFPNYSSELNVNALLLGDSALYLCASSLGLAAAYEQYFGPGTRLTVT.

This chain joins TRBV24-1 and TRBJ1-5, with 11 bases fitting TRBD1. The CDR3 length is 15 residues. The V gene's germline CDR1 is KGHDR and CDR2 SFDVKD. Unmatched junction bases numbered 4, after V lost 6 bases and J lost 4 bases. This chain's CDR3 is CATSLGQGVNQPQHF. For the CDR3, the DNA is TGTGCCACCAGTTTGGGACAGGGGGTGAATCAGCCCCAGCATTTT.

The chain couples TRBV5-8 to TRBJ2-3; 9 bases line up with TRBD2. Trimming at V came to 4 bases and at J to 1 base, leaving 13 bases not matched to a gene. Looked up from germline, CDR1 is SGHTS and CDR2 is YDEGEE. The CDR3 spans 18 residues. DNA of the CDR3: TGTGCCAGCAGCGCAACAGGGAGAGCGGGAGGCCGCACAGATACGCAGTATTTT. Its protein product is CASSATGRAGGRTDTQYF.

The gene calls are TRBV19 and TRBJ1-5; D is possibly TRBD1 (5 bases). Germline assignment: CDR1 LNHDA and CDR2 SQIVND (reference sequence). Trimming shortened V by 3 bases and J by 4 bases, and 10 bases separated the two germline ends. This CDR3 is 14 amino acids long. Here the CDR3 DNA reads TGTGCCAGTAGTATGGGGTCAGGGAATCAGCCCCAGCATTTT. This codes for CASSMGSGNQPQHF.

The rearrangement uses TRBV28 and TRBJ2-3; 9 nucleotides match TRBD2. CDR1 is MDHEN and CDR2 is SYDVKM in the germline V gene. J lost 5 bases, V lost 4 bases, and 16 bases had no gene match. The CDR3 has 18 amino acids. CDR3 DNA sequence: TGTGCCAGCAGTTCCAGCGTCGGTCGGCGGGGGGGCCTAGATACGCAGTATTTT. It specifies CASSSSVGRRGGLDTQYF.

Sample share makes this clone medium-sized. This rearrangement joins TRBV6-5 to TRBJ1-6; 7 nucleotides match TRBD1. CDR3 length: 15 amino acids. Looked up from germline, CDR1 is MNHEY and CDR2 is SVGAGI. Unmatched junction bases numbered 6, after V lost 0 bases and J lost 10 bases. This CDR3 is CASSYSRQGLSPLHF. As DNA, the CDR3 is TGTGCCAGCAGTTACTCGAGACAGGGACTCTCACCCCTCCACTTT.

The chain links TRBV2 to TRBJ1-4, with 8 bases lining up with TRBD1. The germline V gene has CDR1 SNHLY and CDR2 FYNNEI. V lost 6 bases and J lost 0; bases outside the gene matches: 3. The CDR3 has 15 amino acids. CDR3 coding DNA: TGTGCCAGCAGGCCGGGACAGGCAACTAATGAAAAACTGTTTTTT. This codes for CASRPGQATNEKLFF.

The chain has TRBV2 and TRBJ2-5; no reliable D call. The CDR3 is 15 amino acids. The V end was cut by 3 bases, the J end by 7 bases, with 18 bases between. The germline V gene has CDR1 SNHLY and CDR2 FYNNEI. The CDR3 loop is CASSERSHIVGTQYF. DNA of the CDR3: TGTGCCAGCAGTGAGAGGTCCCATATCGTCGGGACCCAGTACTTC.

The rearrangement joins TRBV10-2 to TRBJ1-2, with 7 bases that match TRBD1. V gave up 0 bases and J gave up 4 bases; unmatched junction bases: 2. Germline V gene sequence: CDR1 WSHSY, CDR2 SAAADI. The CDR3 sequence is 14 residues long. The CDR3 is CASSESQGTYGYTF. The CDR3 nucleotides are TGCGCCAGCAGTGAGTCACAGGGGACCTATGGCTACACCTTC.

The chain combines TRBV3-1 (or the pseudogene TRBV3-2) with TRBJ2-2; D is unresolved. The ends were cut back, 4 bases at V and 8 bases at J, with 11 bases in the middle. Germline V gene lookup returns CDR1 LGHDT and CDR2 YNNKEL (reference sequence). The CDR3 length is 13 residues. The CDR3 coding sequence is TGTGCCAGCAGCCGGAGCGATTCGGGGGAGCTGTTTTTT. Translation gives CASSRSDSGELFF.

The V gene is TRBV4-3, the J gene TRBJ1-2; 9 bases are a match to TRBD1. This CDR3 has 15 residues. CDR1 is LGHNA, CDR2 YSLEER, per germline. V shed 1 base and J 6 bases; nucleotides not matched to a gene: 6. The CDR3 DNA is TGCGCCAGCAGCCAAGGGACAGGGGTTGGGAATGGCTACACCTTC. This gives the protein CASSQGTGVGNGYTF.

The rearrangement links TRBV27 to TRBJ2-5, with 9 bases fitting TRBD2. CDR1 is MNHEY and CDR2 is SMNVEV in the germline V gene (reference sequence). This CDR3 has 18 amino acids. The J segment lost 1 base and the V segment lost 1 base, leaving 10 bases of the junction unmatched. CDR3 DNA: TGTGCCAGCAGTTTATTTTTCGATGTGCGGGAGGGCCAAGAGACCCAGTACTTC. It is translated as CASSLFFDVREGQETQYF.

The chain links TRBV27 to TRBJ1-1; D uncertain. The germline V gene encodes CDR1 MNHEY and CDR2 SMNVEV (reference sequence). This CDR3 comprises 16 residues. V lost 0 bases and J 7 bases, leaving 18 bases between the germline ends. The CDR3 coding sequence is TGTGCCAGCAGTTTATCCCCTTCGTTGCCGAGTATTGAAGCTTTCTTT. Protein product: CASSLSPSLPSIEAFF.

This clone is a singleton in its sample. The chain is built from TRBV19 and TRBJ2-1; 11 bases agree with TRBD1. CDR3 length: 16 residues. Germline loops: CDR1 LNHDA, CDR2 SQIVND (reference sequence). Trimming at V came to 0 bases and at J to 7 bases, leaving 5 bases not matched to a gene. CDR3 in amino acids: CASSIDSGQGANEQFF. The CDR3 DNA is TGTGCCAGTAGTATAGATTCCGGACAGGGGGCGAATGAGCAGTTCTTC.

The chain is built from TRBV7-3 and TRBJ2-2; TRBD2 matches 7 bases. In germline, CDR1 is SGHTA, CDR2 FQGTGA. The J segment lost 4 bases and the V segment lost 2 bases, leaving 7 bases of the junction unmatched. The CDR3 contains 16 residues. In DNA, the CDR3 is TGTGCCAGCAGCTTAGGTGCTAGCGGAGCCACCGGGGAGCTGTTTTTT. Translating gives CASSLGASGATGELFF.

V gene TRBV7-9 combines with J gene TRBJ1-1; D possibly corresponds to TRBD1 (6 bases). CDR3 length: 15 residues. V was shortened by 5 bases and J by 0 bases, with 13 bases between the two germline ends. Germline lookup yields CDR1 SEHNR and CDR2 FQNEAQ (reference sequence). CDR3 protein: CASSRLTGMNTEAFF. The DNA of the CDR3 is TGTGCCAGCAGCAGATTGACAGGCATGAACACTGAAGCTTTCTTT.

Comment on this clone: The same CDR3 arises from other DNA sequences in this sample as well. The chain has TRBV5-1 and TRBJ2-7; perhaps TRBD2 as D (7 bases). Deletions cut 2 bases from V and 0 bases from J, with 12 bases between. Germline V gene sequence: CDR1 SGHRS, CDR2 YFSETQ. This CDR3 spans 15 amino acids. CDR3 DNA: TGCGCCAGCAGCTTCTCGGGGGGCTCCTCCTACGAGCAGTACTTC. As protein: CASSFSGGSSYEQYF. The full variable domain, its missing parts supplied by reference TRBV5-1 and TRBJ2-7, is KAGVTQTPRYLIKTRGQQVTLSCSPISGHRSVSWYQQTPGQGLQFLFEYFSETQRNKGNFPGRFSGRQFSNSRSEMNVSTLELGDSALYLCASSFSGGSSYEQYFGPGTRLTVT.

The V call is TRBV3-1 (or the pseudogene TRBV3-2), the J call TRBJ1-5; 7 bases align to TRBD1. Per the germline V gene, CDR1 is LGHDT and CDR2 is YNNKEL (reference sequence). The V segment lost 3 bases and the J segment 5 bases; nucleotides outside the gene matches: 7. The CDR3 has 15 residues. In nucleotides, the CDR3 is TGTGCCAGCAGCCAGGTGACAGGGCCCCATCAGCCCCAGCATTTT. It translates to CASSQVTGPHQPQHF.